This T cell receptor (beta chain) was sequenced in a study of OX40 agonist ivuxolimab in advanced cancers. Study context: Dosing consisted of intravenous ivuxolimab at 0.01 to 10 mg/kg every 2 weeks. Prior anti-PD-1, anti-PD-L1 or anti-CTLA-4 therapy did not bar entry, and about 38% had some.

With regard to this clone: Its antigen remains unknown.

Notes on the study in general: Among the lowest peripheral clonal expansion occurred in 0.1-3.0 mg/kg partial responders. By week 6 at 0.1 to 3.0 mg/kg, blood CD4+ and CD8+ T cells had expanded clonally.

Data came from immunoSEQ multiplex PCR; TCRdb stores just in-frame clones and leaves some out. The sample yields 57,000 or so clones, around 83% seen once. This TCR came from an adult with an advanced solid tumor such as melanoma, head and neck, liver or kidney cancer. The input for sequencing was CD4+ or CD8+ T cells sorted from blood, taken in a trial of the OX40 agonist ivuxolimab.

In nucleotides, the CDR3 is TGTGCCATCAGTGAACGAGGAGAGACCCAGTACTTC. Protein: CAISERGETQYF. The rearrangement links TRBV10-3 to TRBJ2-5; no firm D call. The CDR3 contains 12 residues. V dropped 3 bases and J dropped 4 bases, with 6 bases sitting between them. Germline V CDR1 and CDR2: ENHRY, SYGVKD.